This T cell receptor (beta chain) was sequenced during a study of T cell responses to AZD1222 COVID-19 vaccine. Germline values: CDR1 SGHNT, CDR2 YYREEE (reference sequence). The V end lost 3 bases, the J end lost 5 bases, and 14 bases lay between the germline ends. The CDR3 sequence is 14 residues long. Notes on this clone: The antigen remains unidentified.

Libraries were prepared by immunoSEQ multiplex PCR; TCRdb keeps only in-frame clonotypes and omits some of them. The sample includes roughly 150,000 clones, about nine tenths of them seen just once. Findings and limits, study-wide: It was only after the peak T cell response that any repertoires were sampled. White British donors predominated, females outnumbered males, and clonal diversity was possibly underestimated. Vaccine-related CD4 TCRs covered spike, predominating at 160-218 and 743-854.

The study pooled second doses at about 4 or about 12 weeks. The sequence was collected from an adult who received the AZD1222 COVID-19 vaccine. Sample: peripheral blood, taken 28 days after the second AZD1222 dose. The rearrangement joins TRBV5-4 to TRBJ1-2; TRBD1 might be the D (6 bases). The CDR3 loop is CASSSGGHSYGYTF. The DNA for the CDR3 is TGTGCCAGCAGCTCCGGGGGGCACTCTTATGGCTACACCTTC. The variable domain in full, completed from reference TRBV5-4 and TRBJ1-2, reads ETGVTQSPTHLIKTRGQQVTLRCSSQSGHNTVSWYQQALGQGPQFIFQYYREEENGRGNFPPRFSGLQFPNYSSELNVNALELDDSALYLCASSSGGHSYGYTFGSGTRLTVV.